The 23 T cell receptor beta chains listed next were all sequenced from one sample in a study of blood T cell repertoires in COVID-19 (dated by TCRdb to 2018 to 2020). Preparation of the library involved the immunoSEQ multiplex PCR assay. This immuneACCESS table, as held by TCRdb, lists in-frame sequences with V and J called but not all clones. Of the missing ones, under half trace to an unresolved V gene in checked studies; the others have no known cause. This sample has under 250,000 clones in its table, and less than 85% of those were observed once. Roughly 1.8% of the sample goes to the ten largest clones. Sequencing was performed on PBMCs or T cells enriched from blood (not recorded which). The receptors shown here come from a man between 60 and 75 years old who had recovered from COVID-19.

The V call is TRBV18, the J call TRBJ1-5, with 10 bases matching TRBD1. From germline, CDR1 is KGHSH and CDR2 LQKENI. The trim removed 5 bases at V and 5 bases at J, leaving 6 bases unmatched. The CDR3 spans 15 residues. CDR3 sequence: CASSSSGTGDQPQHF. The CDR3 bases are TGTGCCAGCTCATCGTCGGGGACAGGGGATCAGCCCCAGCATTTT.

This clone was seen a single time. V gene TRBV5-6 combines with J gene TRBJ1-3; TRBD1 agrees at 9 bases. V shed 3 bases and J 0 bases; nucleotides not matched to a gene: 4. This CDR3 region has 16 residues. Germline-derived CDR1 and CDR2 are SGHDT and YYEEEE. The CDR3, as DNA: TGTGCCAGCAGCTGGGGACAGGGCACCTCTGGAAACACCATATATTTT. This sequence encodes CASSWGQGTSGNTIYF.

V and J are TRBV7-9 and TRBJ1-1; 7 bases agree with TRBD1. V shed 2 bases and J 8 bases; nucleotides not matched to a gene: 11. Germline lookup yields CDR1 SEHNR and CDR2 FQNEAQ (reference sequence). The CDR3 extends over 15 amino acids. CDR3 coding DNA: TGTGCCAGCAGCTTACTTGGGACAGTCCCTCCAGAAGCTTTCTTT. Translated, it gives CASSLLGTVPPEAFF. Looking up the rest from reference TRBV7-9 and TRBJ1-1 gives the full variable domain: DTGVSQNPRHKITKRGQNVTFRCDPISEHNRLYWYRQTLGQGPEFLTYFQNEAQLEKSRLLSDRFSAERPKGSFSTLEIQRTEQGDSAMYLCASSLLGTVPPEAFFGQGTRLTVV.

The genes are TRBV19 and TRBJ1-5, with 11 bases that match TRBD1. The germline V gene encodes CDR1 LNHDA and CDR2 SQIVND (reference sequence). The V segment lost 7 bases and the J segment 2 bases; nucleotides outside the gene matches: 7. The CDR3 spans 16 residues. CDR3 bases: TGTGCCAGTAACCTCGGGACAGGGGGTGGCAATCAGCCCCAGCATTTT. This gives the protein CASNLGTGGGNQPQHF. The entire variable domain, with the rest obtained from reference TRBV19 and TRBJ1-5, is as follows: DGGITQSPKYLFRKEGQNVTLSCEQNLNHDAMYWYRQDPGQGLRLIYYSQIVNDFQKGDIAEGYSVSREKKESFPLTVTSAQKNPTAFYLCASNLGTGGGNQPQHFGDGTRLSIL.

The chain carries TRBV5-1 and TRBJ1-1; D not certain. The germline V gene encodes CDR1 SGHRS and CDR2 YFSETQ. The CDR3 covers 16 residues. The ends were cut back, 4 bases at V and 0 bases at J, with 16 bases in the middle. The CDR3 protein is CASSPWAGSMNTEAFF. CDR3 nucleotides: TGCGCCAGCAGCCCGTGGGCTGGCAGTATGAACACTGAAGCTTTCTTT. Looking up the rest from reference TRBV5-1 and TRBJ1-1 gives the full variable domain: KAGVTQTPRYLIKTRGQQVTLSCSPISGHRSVSWYQQTPGQGLQFLFEYFSETQRNKGNFPGRFSGRQFSNSRSEMNVSTLELGDSALYLCASSPWAGSMNTEAFFGQGTRLTVV.

The genes are TRBV2 and TRBJ1-4; weak D call: TRBD1 (6 bases). V was pared by 3 bases and J by 4 bases, with 9 bases between. Germline loops: CDR1 SNHLY, CDR2 FYNNEI. CDR3 length equals 14 residues. The CDR3 loop reads CASSETGYNEKLFF. The CDR3 bases are TGTGCCAGCAGTGAGACAGGCTATAATGAAAAACTGTTTTTT.

This clone was counted only a few times. The junction departs from the called germline gene at one end, perhaps through a read error. This chain connects TRBV6-5 to TRBJ1-2; D unclear. Germline-derived CDR1 and CDR2 are MNHEY and SVGAGI. The CDR3 is made up of 13 amino acids. CDR3 nucleotide sequence: TGTGCCAGCACCCAACGGACTAATTATGGCTACACCTTC. It is translated as CASTQRTNYGYTF.

This chain joins TRBV4-2 and TRBJ2-3, with a tentative D call TRBD2 (5 bases). The length of the CDR3 is 13 residues. Looked up from germline, CDR1 is LGHNA and CDR2 is YNFKEQ. Between the trimmed V and J ends, which lost 3 bases and 4 bases, there was a span of 8 bases. The CDR3, as DNA: TGTGCCAGCAGCCATGGGAGCGCAGATACGCAGTATTTT. Protein product: CASSHGSADTQYF.

The sample holds one count of this clone. The genes are TRBV15 and TRBJ1-1; TRBD1 is a possible D gene (5 bases). Germline-derived CDR1 and CDR2 are LNHNV and YYDKDF (reference sequence). V lost 2 bases and J 5 bases, leaving 6 bases between the germline ends. This CDR3 has 12 residues. The chain's CDR3 is CATSRPGTEAFF. The DNA of the CDR3 is TGTGCCACCAGCAGACCAGGGACTGAAGCTTTCTTT.

The chain uses TRBV5-6 and TRBJ1-2; 10 bases agree with TRBD1. The CDR3 sequence is 15 residues long. V was pared by 4 bases and J by 3 bases, with 6 bases of the junction left unmatched. Germline CDR1 and CDR2: SGHDT and YYEEEE. CDR3 amino acids: CASSLGTGEYYGYTF. For the CDR3, the DNA is TGTGCCAGCAGCCTTGGGACAGGGGAGTACTATGGCTACACCTTC. The whole variable domain, remainder taken from reference TRBV5-6 and TRBJ1-2, is DAGVTQSPTHLIKTRGQQVTLRCSPKSGHDTVSWYQQALGQGPQFIFQYYEEEERQRGNFPDRFSGHQFPNYSSELNVNALLLGDSALYLCASSLGTGEYYGYTFGSGTRLTVV.

This chain links TRBV27 with TRBJ2-3; 7 nucleotides align to TRBD2. The germline CDR1 and CDR2 sequences are MNHEY and SMNVEV (reference sequence). The junction had 12 bases not matched to a gene; V was cut back by 4 bases and J by 2 bases. CDR3 size: 17 residues. The CDR3 here is CASSWGSGGGNTDTQYF. The DNA of the CDR3 is TGTGCCAGCAGTTGGGGCTCTGGCGGGGGTAACACAGATACGCAGTATTTT.

This clone was observed a few times. The rearrangement joins TRBV6-1 to TRBJ1-2; a possible D gene is TRBD1 (5 bases). With 0 bases removed from V and 8 bases from J, the gap between germline ends came to 7 bases. The CDR3 loop spans 12 amino acids. Germline lookup yields CDR1 MNHNS and CDR2 SASEGT. The CDR3 region has the DNA TGTGCCAGCAGTGAAGCGGAGGGGGGCTACACCTTC. Amino acid sequence: CASSEAEGGYTF.

This clone showed up just a few times. V and J are TRBV11-3 and TRBJ2-7; TRBD1 agrees at 7 bases. Germline lookup yields CDR1 SGHNT and CDR2 YENEEA. The V and J ends lost 5 bases and 0 bases, in that order; junction bases with no gene match: 7. The CDR3 has 15 amino acids. The CDR3 DNA sequence: TGTGCCAGCAGCCGGGACAGCCAAAGCTCCTACGAGCAGTACTTC. Translation: CASSRDSQSSYEQYF.

The CDR3 is CASSRTGDNQPQHF. For the CDR3, the DNA is TGTGCCAGTAGCCGGACAGGGGACAATCAGCCCCAGCATTTT. This sequence joins TRBV19 and TRBJ1-5; TRBD1 matches 9 bases. Germline V lookup: CDR1 LNHDA, CDR2 SQIVND (reference sequence). The CDR3 contains 14 residues. The junction had 3 bases not matched to a gene; V was cut back by 6 bases and J by 3 bases.

V is TRBV6-4 and J is TRBJ2-2; a weak D match, TRBD1 (6 bases). With 4 bases removed from V and 7 bases from J, the gap between germline ends came to 16 bases. The CDR3 has 15 residues. CDR1 is MRHNA, CDR2 SNTAGT, per germline. The CDR3: CASSALQGDGGELFF. The CDR3 nucleotides read TGTGCCAGCAGTGCCCTACAGGGCGATGGCGGGGAGCTGTTTTTT.

J is TRBJ1-6 and V is TRBV19; 8 bases match TRBD1. CDR1 is LNHDA, CDR2 SQIVND, per germline (reference sequence). V was clipped by 5 bases and J by 13 bases; unmatched bases: 16. CDR3 size: 16 residues. As DNA, the CDR3 is TGTGCCAGTAGTCACCGGACAGGGCAACTCGGGGAGCCCCTCCACTTT. Translated: CASSHRTGQLGEPLHF. Drawing the rest from reference TRBV19 and TRBJ1-6, the complete variable domain is DGGITQSPKYLFRKEGQNVTLSCEQNLNHDAMYWYRQDPGQGLRLIYYSQIVNDFQKGDIAEGYSVSREKKESFPLTVTSAQKNPTAFYLCASSHRTGQLGEPLHFGNGTRLTVT.

The genes are TRBV27 and TRBJ1-5; D ambiguous. Looked up from germline, CDR1 is MNHEY and CDR2 is SMNVEV (reference sequence). Trimming cost V 3 bases and J 0 bases, with 6 bases left between them. This CDR3 has 14 residues. The CDR3 protein is CASSFRVSNQPQHF. The DNA for the CDR3 is TGTGCCAGCAGTTTCCGGGTTAGCAATCAGCCCCAGCATTTT.

The J gene is TRBJ2-2, the V gene TRBV5-4, with TRBD2 identical over 11 bases. V dropped 4 bases and J dropped 0; count of bases not matched to a gene: 2. Germline CDR1 reads SGHNT; CDR2 reads YYREEE (reference sequence). The CDR3 covers 16 residues. The CDR3 DNA reads TGTGCCAGCAGCCGGACTAGCGGGCCGAACACCGGGGAGCTGTTTTTT. Translation: CASSRTSGPNTGELFF.

The J gene is TRBJ2-7, the V gene TRBV5-8; 9 bases align to TRBD1. This CDR3 has 15 residues. Germline V lookup: CDR1 SGHTS, CDR2 YDEGEE. The junction had 6 bases not matched to a gene; V was cut back by 2 bases and J by 3 bases. CDR3 loop: CASSLPGTGRYEQYF. CDR3 in DNA: TGTGCCAGCAGCTTACCCGGGACAGGGCGCTACGAGCAGTACTTC.

This CDR3 is CASSYAGQGADEKLFF. As DNA, the CDR3 is TGTGCCAGCAGCTACGCGGGACAGGGGGCGGATGAAAAACTGTTTTTT. The rearrangement links TRBV7-9 to TRBJ1-4, with 12 bases that match TRBD1. Trimming cost V 4 bases and J 6 bases; bases outside gene matches: 6. Germline CDR1 reads SEHNR; CDR2 reads FQNEAQ (reference sequence). CDR3 length: 16 residues.

This chain joins TRBV6-5 and TRBJ1-5, with 7 positions matching TRBD1. CDR3 length: 15 residues. Losses at the gene ends were 6 bases for V and 5 bases for J; bases not matched to a gene: 10. Germline CDR1 MNHEY, CDR2 SVGAGI. The CDR3 DNA is TGTGCCAGCAGCGTCGGGACAGCGACAGATCAGCCCCAGCATTTT. Protein sequence: CASSVGTATDQPQHF.

The genes are TRBV4-3 and TRBJ1-6; D may be TRBD1 (5 bases). The germline V and J ends were trimmed by 0 bases and 9 bases, with 9 bases remaining between them. CDR3 length: 14 amino acids. Germline assignment: CDR1 LGHNA and CDR2 YSLEER. CDR3 DNA sequence: TGCGCCAGCAGCCAAGATCCGGGGGGTTCACCCCTCCACTTT. Its protein product is CASSQDPGGSPLHF.

This chain connects TRBV19 to TRBJ1-5; a weak D match, TRBD1 (5 bases). The germline V gene has CDR1 LNHDA and CDR2 SQIVND (reference sequence). The CDR3 spans 15 residues. V was clipped by 4 bases and J by 3 bases, with 13 bases between them. DNA of the CDR3: TGTGCCAGTAGTAGAGACCAGGGAAACAATCAGCCCCAGCATTTT. It yields the protein CASSRDQGNNQPQHF. The whole variable domain, remainder taken from reference TRBV19 and TRBJ1-5, is DGGITQSPKYLFRKEGQNVTLSCEQNLNHDAMYWYRQDPGQGLRLIYYSQIVNDFQKGDIAEGYSVSREKKESFPLTVTSAQKNPTAFYLCASSRDQGNNQPQHFGDGTRLSIL.